This TCR beta chain was recovered during a study of radiotherapy plus CTLA-4 blockade in lung cancer. CDR3 size: 16 residues. The germline V gene encodes CDR1 SGHNT and CDR2 YYREEE (reference sequence). V shed 5 bases and J 3 bases; nucleotides not matched to a gene: 8. The table came from immunoSEQ multiplex PCR; TCRdb's copy has only in-frame clones and leaves some out. The table has tens of thousands of clones, about two thirds seen once; the top ten hold roughly 3%. Sequenced here: peripheral blood, sampled from a patient treated with radiotherapy plus ipilimumab. The chain is built from TRBV5-4 and TRBJ1-5; TRBD1 matches 10 bases. This receptor was taken from a human donor with non-small cell lung cancer whose response to radiotherapy plus ipilimumab could not be evaluated. The DNA for the CDR3 is TGTGCCAGCAGTCTAGACAGGGGGCTTAACAATCAGCCCCAGCATTTT. Translation: CASSLDRGLNNQPQHF.